These T cell receptor beta chains were read from a single sample in a study of T cell responses to AZD1222 COVID-19 vaccine. Clones were read by immunoSEQ multiplex PCR, and TCRdb kept only the in-frame ones, dropping some. The profile shows fewer than 200,000 clones, approximately 90% of them singletons. Here the sequenced sample was peripheral blood, taken 28 days after the second AZD1222 dose. The receptors here all came from an adult who received the AZD1222 COVID-19 vaccine. CDR3s include the opening cysteine and the closing phenylalanine or tryptophan. The order of the fields is D gene, clone size, V gene, J gene, CDR3 protein, CDR3 DNA. A D gene is named only where the DNA matches it firmly. A row's size may be missing; if present it is once, few, many or a size class.

d_gene: TRBD2
abundance: -
v_gene: TRBV5-1
j_gene: TRBJ2-1
CDR3aa: CASSLAGGTYNEQFF
CDR3nt: TGCGCCAGCAGCCTAGCGGGAGGGACCTACAATGAGCAGTTCTTC

d_gene: -
abundance: -
v_gene: TRBV2
j_gene: TRBJ2-7
CDR3aa: CASSVWRFSSYEQYF
CDR3nt: TGTGCCAGCAGTGTCTGGCGGTTTAGCTCCTACGAGCAGTACTTC

d_gene: TRBD1
abundance: -
v_gene: TRBV7-9
j_gene: TRBJ2-1
CDR3aa: CASSSTGVNNEQFF
CDR3nt: TGTGCCAGCAGCTCGACAGGGGTGAACAATGAGCAGTTCTTC

d_gene: -
abundance: -
v_gene: TRBV6-2/TRBV6-3
j_gene: TRBJ2-1
CDR3aa: CASSPARPEQFF
CDR3nt: TGTGCCAGCAGTCCCGCTCGGCCGGAGCAGTTCTTC

d_gene: -
abundance: -
v_gene: TRBV18
j_gene: TRBJ2-2
CDR3aa: CASSPRNTNTGELFF
CDR3nt: TGTGCCAGCTCACCACGAAATACCAACACCGGGGAGCTGTTTTTT

d_gene: TRBD1
abundance: -
v_gene: TRBV7-9
j_gene: TRBJ1-2
CDR3aa: CASSLIGGEGYTF
CDR3nt: TGTGCCAGCAGCTTAATAGGGGGCGAGGGCTACACCTTC

d_gene: TRBD1
abundance: once
v_gene: TRBV7-2
j_gene: TRBJ1-5
CDR3aa: CASSLATGAAHQPQHF
CDR3nt: TGTGCCAGCAGCTTAGCGACAGGGGCCGCGCATCAGCCCCAGCATTTT

d_gene: -
abundance: -
v_gene: TRBV5-5
j_gene: TRBJ2-5
CDR3aa: CASSSESLWTQYF
CDR3nt: TGTGCCAGCAGCTCCGAATCCTTATGGACCCAGTACTTC

d_gene: -
abundance: -
v_gene: TRBV24-1
j_gene: TRBJ2-6
CDR3aa: CATSDFRGANPSGANVLTF
CDR3nt: TGTGCCACCAGTGATTTCCGGGGCGCCAACCCATCTGGGGCCAACGTCCTGACTTTC

d_gene: -
abundance: -
v_gene: TRBV10-3
j_gene: TRBJ1-2
CDR3aa: CAISEMGYGYTF
CDR3nt: TGTGCCATCAGTGAAATGGGCTATGGCTACACCTTC

d_gene: TRBD2
abundance: -
v_gene: TRBV9
j_gene: TRBJ2-7
CDR3aa: CASSVGIGSGSPEQYF
CDR3nt: TGTGCCAGCAGCGTAGGCATCGGTAGCGGGAGCCCCGAGCAGTACTTC

d_gene: -
abundance: -
v_gene: TRBV14
j_gene: TRBJ2-3
CDR3aa: CASSQSADTQYF
CDR3nt: TGTGCCAGCAGCCAATCAGCAGATACGCAGTATTTT

d_gene: -
abundance: -
v_gene: TRBV19
j_gene: TRBJ1-4
CDR3aa: CASSKDTTYATNEKLFF
CDR3nt: TGTGCCAGTAGTAAGGACACTACGTACGCAACTAATGAAAAACTGTTTTTT

d_gene: -
abundance: once
v_gene: TRBV5-8
j_gene: TRBJ1-5
CDR3aa: CASSLVGNQPQHF
CDR3nt: TGTGCCAGCAGCTTGGTCGGGAATCAGCCCCAGCATTTT

d_gene: TRBD1
abundance: -
v_gene: TRBV10-3
j_gene: TRBJ2-7
CDR3aa: CAISRQGAYEQYF
CDR3nt: TGTGCCATCAGCCGACAGGGGGCTTACGAGCAGTACTTC

d_gene: -
abundance: -
v_gene: TRBV7-9
j_gene: TRBJ2-2
CDR3aa: CASSLPGRISGELFF
CDR3nt: TGTGCCAGCAGCTTACCCGGGAGAATCTCCGGGGAGCTGTTTTTT

d_gene: TRBD1
abundance: -
v_gene: TRBV4-1
j_gene: TRBJ1-5
CDR3aa: CASSQGSSGTGGYQPQHF
CDR3nt: TGCGCCAGCAGCCAAGGGTCCTCCGGGACAGGGGGCTATCAGCCCCAGCATTTT

d_gene: TRBD2
abundance: once
v_gene: TRBV19
j_gene: TRBJ2-7
CDR3aa: CASSMETSGRAEQYF
CDR3nt: TGTGCCAGTAGTATGGAGACTAGCGGGAGAGCTGAGCAGTACTTC

d_gene: -
abundance: -
v_gene: TRBV21-1
j_gene: TRBJ1-6
CDR3aa: CASSLRQSYNSPLHF
CDR3nt: TGTGCCAGCAGCCTCAGACAGTCCTATAATTCACCCCTCCACTTT

d_gene: -
abundance: -
v_gene: TRBV5-3
j_gene: TRBJ2-1
CDR3aa: CARSRIGRYYNEQFF
CDR3nt: TGTGCCAGAAGCCGGATCGGACGCTACTACAATGAGCAGTTCTTC

d_gene: TRBD2
abundance: -
v_gene: TRBV3-1/TRBV3-2
j_gene: TRBJ2-4
CDR3aa: CASSLMTSGRDIQYF
CDR3nt: TGTGCCAGCAGCCTTATGACTAGCGGGAGGGACATTCAGTACTTC

d_gene: TRBD2
abundance: -
v_gene: TRBV5-6
j_gene: TRBJ2-3
CDR3aa: CASSSAGDTQYF
CDR3nt: TGTGCCAGCAGCTCAGCGGGGGATACGCAGTATTTT

d_gene: -
abundance: few
v_gene: TRBV12-5
j_gene: TRBJ2-7
CDR3aa: CASGLVLTSSVISYEQYF
CDR3nt: TGTGCTAGTGGTTTGGTCTTAACTAGCTCGGTGATTTCCTACGAGCAGTACTTC

d_gene: TRBD1
abundance: -
v_gene: TRBV28
j_gene: TRBJ2-2
CDR3aa: CATRTGVGSGELFF
CDR3nt: TGTGCCACCCGGACAGGGGTTGGTTCCGGGGAGCTGTTTTTT

d_gene: TRBD2
abundance: once
v_gene: TRBV7-7
j_gene: TRBJ2-2
CDR3aa: CASSVGTSGNTGELFF
CDR3nt: TGTGCTAGCAGCGTCGGGACTAGCGGGAACACCGGGGAGCTGTTTTTT

d_gene: TRBD2
abundance: -
v_gene: TRBV7-9
j_gene: TRBJ2-1
CDR3aa: CASSLELLAGENEQFF
CDR3nt: TGTGCCAGCAGCTTAGAGCTACTAGCGGGAGAGAATGAGCAGTTCTTC

d_gene: -
abundance: few
v_gene: TRBV7-2
j_gene: TRBJ1-5
CDR3aa: CASSPRFGSNQPQHF
CDR3nt: TGTGCCAGCAGCCCCAGGTTCGGGAGCAATCAGCCCCAGCATTTT

d_gene: -
abundance: -
v_gene: TRBV24-1
j_gene: TRBJ2-7
CDR3aa: CATSDFADRITYEQYF
CDR3nt: TGTGCCACCAGTGATTTTGCGGACAGAATTACCTACGAGCAGTACTTC

d_gene: -
abundance: -
v_gene: TRBV5-1
j_gene: TRBJ1-5
CDR3aa: CASSSGDWGQPQHF
CDR3nt: TGCGCCAGCAGCTCGGGAGACTGGGGGCAGCCCCAGCATTTT

d_gene: -
abundance: -
v_gene: TRBV19
j_gene: TRBJ2-5
CDR3aa: CASTSVGTPQETQYF
CDR3nt: -

d_gene: -
abundance: -
v_gene: TRBV28
j_gene: TRBJ1-1
CDR3aa: CASVPPQRMNTEAFF
CDR3nt: TGTGCCAGTGTCCCGCCCCAGCGCATGAACACTGAAGCTTTCTTT

d_gene: -
abundance: -
v_gene: TRBV6-1
j_gene: TRBJ1-5
CDR3aa: CASSEGGAGPPQHF
CDR3nt: TGTGCCAGCAGTGAAGGGGGCGCGGGTCCGCCCCAGCATTTT

d_gene: TRBD1
abundance: once
v_gene: TRBV18
j_gene: TRBJ1-2
CDR3aa: CASSPGQGYGGNYGYTF
CDR3nt: TGTGCCAGCTCACCGGGACAGGGGTATGGAGGGAACTATGGCTACACCTTC

d_gene: TRBD1
abundance: -
v_gene: TRBV7-2
j_gene: TRBJ1-5
CDR3aa: CASSLGQGMGQPQHF
CDR3nt: TGTGCCAGCAGCTTAGGACAGGGTATGGGGCAGCCCCAGCATTTT

d_gene: TRBD2
abundance: -
v_gene: TRBV5-1
j_gene: TRBJ2-1
CDR3aa: CASSSMTSGPESEQFF
CDR3nt: TGCGCCAGCAGCTCTATGACTAGCGGGCCGGAAAGTGAGCAGTTCTTC

d_gene: TRBD1
abundance: -
v_gene: TRBV27
j_gene: TRBJ2-6
CDR3aa: CASSSSQGARGANVLTF
CDR3nt: TGTGCCAGCAGTTCCTCGCAGGGGGCAAGGGGGGCCAACGTCCTGACTTTC

d_gene: -
abundance: -
v_gene: TRBV7-9
j_gene: TRBJ1-5
CDR3aa: CASGEVYSNQPQHF
CDR3nt: TGTGCCAGCGGAGAGGTCTATAGCAATCAGCCCCAGCATTTT

d_gene: -
abundance: -
v_gene: TRBV3-1/TRBV3-2
j_gene: TRBJ2-5
CDR3aa: CASSPIPPGKASEETQYF
CDR3nt: TGTGCCAGCAGCCCCATCCCCCCCGGGAAGGCTTCGGAGGAGACCCAGTACTTC

d_gene: -
abundance: -
v_gene: TRBV18
j_gene: TRBJ1-6
CDR3aa: CASSTDQRSPLHF
CDR3nt: TGTGCCAGCTCAACGGACCAGAGGTCACCCCTCCACTTT

d_gene: TRBD1
abundance: -
v_gene: TRBV2
j_gene: TRBJ1-1
CDR3aa: CASSEGWDRGFEAFF
CDR3nt: TGTGCCAGCAGTGAGGGCTGGGACAGGGGGTTTGAAGCTTTCTTT

d_gene: TRBD1
abundance: once
v_gene: TRBV16
j_gene: TRBJ2-2
CDR3aa: CASSPQGTGELFF
CDR3nt: TGTGCCAGCAGCCCACAGGGGACCGGGGAGCTGTTTTTT

d_gene: TRBD2
abundance: -
v_gene: TRBV5-5
j_gene: TRBJ2-5
CDR3aa: CASSRGLAEETQYF
CDR3nt: TGTGCCAGCAGCCGGGGACTAGCGGAAGAGACCCAGTACTTC

d_gene: -
abundance: -
v_gene: TRBV5-1
j_gene: TRBJ2-5
CDR3aa: CASSAATTETQYF
CDR3nt: TGCGCCAGCAGCGCGGCCACTACCGAGACCCAGTACTTC

d_gene: TRBD1
abundance: -
v_gene: TRBV7-9
j_gene: TRBJ2-3
CDR3aa: CASRRYQGANADTQYF
CDR3nt: TGTGCCAGCAGGCGATACCAGGGGGCGAATGCAGATACGCAGTATTTT

d_gene: TRBD1
abundance: -
v_gene: TRBV7-9
j_gene: TRBJ2-1
CDR3aa: CASSLRTGDGEQFF
CDR3nt: TGTGCCAGCAGCTTAAGGACAGGGGACGGTGAGCAGTTCTTC

d_gene: TRBD2
abundance: -
v_gene: TRBV27
j_gene: TRBJ2-7
CDR3aa: CASSLGTSGSYEQYF
CDR3nt: TGTGCCAGCAGTTTAGGGACTAGCGGGAGTTACGAGCAGTACTTC

d_gene: -
abundance: once
v_gene: TRBV18
j_gene: TRBJ2-1
CDR3aa: CASSTDLADNEQFF
CDR3nt: TGTGCCAGCTCAACAGATTTAGCGGACAATGAGCAGTTCTTC

d_gene: -
abundance: -
v_gene: TRBV28
j_gene: TRBJ2-5
CDR3aa: CAIASSPLGETQYF
CDR3nt: TGTGCCATAGCCTCCTCCCCACTAGGAGAGACCCAGTACTTC